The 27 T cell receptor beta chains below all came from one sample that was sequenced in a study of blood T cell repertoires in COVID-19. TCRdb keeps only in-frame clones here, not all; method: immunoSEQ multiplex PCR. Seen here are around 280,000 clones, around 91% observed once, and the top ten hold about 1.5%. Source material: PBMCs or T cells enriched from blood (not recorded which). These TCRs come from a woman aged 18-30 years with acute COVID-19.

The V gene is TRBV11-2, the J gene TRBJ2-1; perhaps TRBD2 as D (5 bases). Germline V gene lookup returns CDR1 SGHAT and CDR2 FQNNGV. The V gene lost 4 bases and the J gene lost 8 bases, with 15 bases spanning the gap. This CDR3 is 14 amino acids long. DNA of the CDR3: TGTGCCAGCAGCTGGAATACTAGAGTGGATGAGCAGTTCTTC. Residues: CASSWNTRVDEQFF. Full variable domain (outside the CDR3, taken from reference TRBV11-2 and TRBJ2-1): EAGVAQSPRYKIIEKRQSVAFWCNPISGHATLYWYQQILGQGPKLLIQFQNNGVVDDSQLPKDRFSAERLKGVDSTLKIQPAKLEDSAVYLCASSWNTRVDEQFFGPGTRLTVL.

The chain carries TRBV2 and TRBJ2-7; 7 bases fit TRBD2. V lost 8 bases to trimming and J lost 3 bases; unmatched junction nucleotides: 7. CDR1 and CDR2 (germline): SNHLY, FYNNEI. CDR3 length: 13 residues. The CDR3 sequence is CASEAGRGYEQYF. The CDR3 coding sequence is TGTGCCAGCGAAGCGGGAAGAGGCTACGAGCAGTACTTC.

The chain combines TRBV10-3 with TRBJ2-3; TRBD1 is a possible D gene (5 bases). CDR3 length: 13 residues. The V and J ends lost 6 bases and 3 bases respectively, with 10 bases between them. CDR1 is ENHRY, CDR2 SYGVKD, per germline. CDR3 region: CAIRQVDTDTQYF. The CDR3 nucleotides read TGTGCCATCAGACAGGTTGATACAGATACGCAGTATTTT.

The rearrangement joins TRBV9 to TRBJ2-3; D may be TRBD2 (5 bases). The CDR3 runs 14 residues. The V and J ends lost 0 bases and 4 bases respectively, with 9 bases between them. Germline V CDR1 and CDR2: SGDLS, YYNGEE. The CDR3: CASSVAPGADTQYF. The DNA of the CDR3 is TGTGCCAGCAGCGTAGCCCCCGGGGCAGATACGCAGTATTTT.

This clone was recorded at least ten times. The CDR3 DNA reads TGTGCCAGCAGTCTACAGAACAATCAGCCCCAGCATTTT. As protein: CASSLQNNQPQHF. The J gene is TRBJ1-5, the V gene TRBV2; D is unclear. Germline V gene data show CDR1 as SNHLY and CDR2 as FYNNEI. The CDR3 runs 13 residues. V gave up 5 bases and J gave up 3 bases, with 8 bases separating them.

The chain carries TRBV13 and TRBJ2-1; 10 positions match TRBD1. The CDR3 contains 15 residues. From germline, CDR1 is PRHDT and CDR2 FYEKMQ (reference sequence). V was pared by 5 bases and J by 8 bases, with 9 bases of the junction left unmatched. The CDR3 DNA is TGTGCCAGCAGCCCCCGGCGGGGGACAGGGGATGAGCAGTTCTTC. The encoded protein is CASSPRRGTGDEQFF.

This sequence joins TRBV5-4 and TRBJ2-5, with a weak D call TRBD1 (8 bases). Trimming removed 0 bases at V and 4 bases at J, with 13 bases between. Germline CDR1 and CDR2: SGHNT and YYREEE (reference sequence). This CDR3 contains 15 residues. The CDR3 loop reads CASSLGQGTIETQYF. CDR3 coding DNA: TGTGCCAGCAGCTTGGGACAGGGGACTATAGAGACCCAGTACTTC.

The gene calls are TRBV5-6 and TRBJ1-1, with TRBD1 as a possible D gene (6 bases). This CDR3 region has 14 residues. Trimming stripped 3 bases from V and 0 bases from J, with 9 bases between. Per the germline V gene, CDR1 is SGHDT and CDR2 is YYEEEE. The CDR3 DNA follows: TGTGCCAGCAGCTGGGGGCGGCTGAACACTGAAGCTTTCTTT. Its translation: CASSWGRLNTEAFF.

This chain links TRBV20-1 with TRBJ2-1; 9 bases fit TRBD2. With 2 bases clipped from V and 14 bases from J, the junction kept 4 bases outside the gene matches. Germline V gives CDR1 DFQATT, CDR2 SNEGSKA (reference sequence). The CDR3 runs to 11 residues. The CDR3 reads CSARLTSGEFF. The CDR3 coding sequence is TGCAGTGCTAGACTGACTAGCGGAGAGTTCTTC.

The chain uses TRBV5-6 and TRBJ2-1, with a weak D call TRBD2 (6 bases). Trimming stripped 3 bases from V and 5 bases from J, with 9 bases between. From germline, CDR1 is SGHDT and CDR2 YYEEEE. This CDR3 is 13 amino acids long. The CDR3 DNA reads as TGTGCCAGCAGCTGGGACTTTCACAATGAGCAGTTCTTC. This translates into CASSWDFHNEQFF.

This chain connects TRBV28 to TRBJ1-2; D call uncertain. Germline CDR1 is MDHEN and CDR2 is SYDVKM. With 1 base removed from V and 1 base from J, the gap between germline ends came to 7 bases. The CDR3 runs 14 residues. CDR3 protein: CASSLSHNNYGYTF. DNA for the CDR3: TGTGCCAGCAGTTTATCGCACAATAACTATGGCTACACCTTC.

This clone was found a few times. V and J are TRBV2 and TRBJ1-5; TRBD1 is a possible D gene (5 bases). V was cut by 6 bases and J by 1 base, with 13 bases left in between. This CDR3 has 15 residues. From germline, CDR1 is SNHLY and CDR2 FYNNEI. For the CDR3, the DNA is TGTGCCAGCAGGTCAAAACAGGACAGCAATCAGCCCCAGCATTTT. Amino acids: CASRSKQDSNQPQHF. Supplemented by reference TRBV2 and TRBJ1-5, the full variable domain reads EPEVTQTPSHQVTQMGQEVILRCVPISNHLYFYWYRQILGQKVEFLVSFYNNEISEKSEIFDDQFSVERPDGSNFTLKIRSTKLEDSAMYFCASRSKQDSNQPQHFGDGTRLSIL.

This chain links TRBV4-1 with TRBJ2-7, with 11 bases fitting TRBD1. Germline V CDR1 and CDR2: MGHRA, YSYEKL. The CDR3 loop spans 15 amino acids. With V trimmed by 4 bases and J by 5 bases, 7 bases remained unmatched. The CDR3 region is CASSPIGQGAHEQYF. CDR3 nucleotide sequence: TGCGCCAGCAGCCCGATAGGACAGGGGGCCCACGAGCAGTACTTC.

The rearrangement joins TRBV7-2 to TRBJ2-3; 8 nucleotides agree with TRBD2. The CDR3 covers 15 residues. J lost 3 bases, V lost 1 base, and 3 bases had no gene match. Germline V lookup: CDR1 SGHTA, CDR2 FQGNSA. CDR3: CASSLGGLATDTQYF. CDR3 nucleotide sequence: TGTGCCAGCAGCTTAGGAGGACTAGCTACAGATACGCAGTATTTT.

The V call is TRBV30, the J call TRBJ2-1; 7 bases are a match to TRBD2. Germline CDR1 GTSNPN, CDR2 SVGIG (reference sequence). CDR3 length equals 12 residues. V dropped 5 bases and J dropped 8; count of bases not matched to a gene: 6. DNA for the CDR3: TGTGCCTGGGACTGGGGGGGGGATGAGCAGTTCTTC. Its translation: CAWDWGGDEQFF. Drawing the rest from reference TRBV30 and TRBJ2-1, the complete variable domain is SQTIHQWPATLVQPVGSPLSLECTVEGTSNPNLYWYRQAAGRGLQLLFYSVGIGQISSEVPQNLSASRPQDRQFILSSKKLLLSDSGFYLCAWDWGGDEQFFGPGTRLTVL.

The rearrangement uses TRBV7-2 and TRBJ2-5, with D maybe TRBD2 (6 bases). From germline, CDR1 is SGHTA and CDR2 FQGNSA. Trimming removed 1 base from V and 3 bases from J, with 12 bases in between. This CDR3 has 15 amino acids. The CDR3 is CASSLGGTVKETQYF. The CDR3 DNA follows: TGTGCCAGCAGCTTAGGGGGGACTGTGAAAGAGACCCAGTACTTC.

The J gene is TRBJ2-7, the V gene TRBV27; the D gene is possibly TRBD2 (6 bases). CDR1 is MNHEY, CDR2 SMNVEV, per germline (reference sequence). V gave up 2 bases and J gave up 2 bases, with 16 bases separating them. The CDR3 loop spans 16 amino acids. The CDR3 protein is CASSLKTGLKTYEQYF. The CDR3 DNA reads TGTGCCAGCAGTTTAAAAACGGGACTGAAGACCTACGAGCAGTACTTC.

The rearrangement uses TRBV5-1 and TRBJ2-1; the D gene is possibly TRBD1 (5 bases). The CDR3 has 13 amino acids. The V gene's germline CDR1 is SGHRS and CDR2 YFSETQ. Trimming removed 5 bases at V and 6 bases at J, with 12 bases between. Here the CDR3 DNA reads TGCGCCAGCAGTTGGGGCAGGGTCAATGAGCAGTTCTTC. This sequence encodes CASSWGRVNEQFF.

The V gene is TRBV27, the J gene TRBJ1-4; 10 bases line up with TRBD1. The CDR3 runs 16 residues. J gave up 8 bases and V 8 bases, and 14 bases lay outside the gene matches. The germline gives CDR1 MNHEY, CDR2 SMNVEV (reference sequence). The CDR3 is CASSGTGVSPREKLFF. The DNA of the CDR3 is TGTGCCAGCTCTGGGACAGGGGTCTCTCCAAGGGAAAAACTGTTTTTT.

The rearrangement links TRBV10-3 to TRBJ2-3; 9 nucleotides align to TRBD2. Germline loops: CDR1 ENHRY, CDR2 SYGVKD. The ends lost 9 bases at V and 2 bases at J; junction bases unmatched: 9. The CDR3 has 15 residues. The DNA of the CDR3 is TGTGCCATTTCCCTGACTAGCGGTACCACAGATACGCAGTATTTT. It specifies CAISLTSGTTDTQYF.

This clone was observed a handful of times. In DNA form, the CDR3 reads TGTGCCAGCAGCCCGGGACTAGCGGGAGCGGACGAGCAGTACTTC. It yields the protein CASSPGLAGADEQYF. This sequence joins TRBV7-9 and TRBJ2-7, with TRBD2 matching over 14 bases. Germline loops: CDR1 SEHNR, CDR2 FQNEAQ (reference sequence). Trimming at V came to 5 bases and at J to 5 bases, leaving 5 bases not matched to a gene. This CDR3 has 15 residues.

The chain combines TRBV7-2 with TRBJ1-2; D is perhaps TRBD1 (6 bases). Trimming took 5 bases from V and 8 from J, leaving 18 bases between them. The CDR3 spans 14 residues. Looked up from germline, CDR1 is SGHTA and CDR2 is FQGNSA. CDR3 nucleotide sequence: TGTGCCAGCAGCGTATCCACAGGGCTCGACGGCTACACCTTC. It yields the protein CASSVSTGLDGYTF.

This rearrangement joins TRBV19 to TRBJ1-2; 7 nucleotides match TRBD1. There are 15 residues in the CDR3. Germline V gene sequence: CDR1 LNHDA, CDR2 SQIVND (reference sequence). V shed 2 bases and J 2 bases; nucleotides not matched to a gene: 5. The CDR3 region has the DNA TGTGCCAGTAGTATATCCCAGGGGGGCAACTATGGCTACACCTTC. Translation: CASSISQGGNYGYTF.

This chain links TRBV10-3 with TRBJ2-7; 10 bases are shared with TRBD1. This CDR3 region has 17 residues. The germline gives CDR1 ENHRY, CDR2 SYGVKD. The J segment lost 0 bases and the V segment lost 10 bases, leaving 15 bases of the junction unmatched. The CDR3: CATLGAGTGDSSYEQYF. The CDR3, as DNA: TGTGCCACGCTGGGGGCCGGGACAGGGGATAGCTCCTACGAGCAGTACTTC.

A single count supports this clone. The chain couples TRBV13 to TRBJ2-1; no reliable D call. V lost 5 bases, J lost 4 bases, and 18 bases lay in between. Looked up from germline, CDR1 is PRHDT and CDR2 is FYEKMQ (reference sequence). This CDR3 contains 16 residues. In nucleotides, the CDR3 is TGTGCCAGCAGCCGCCAAGAAGCGAGACCATACAATGAGCAGTTCTTC. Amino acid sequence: CASSRQEARPYNEQFF.

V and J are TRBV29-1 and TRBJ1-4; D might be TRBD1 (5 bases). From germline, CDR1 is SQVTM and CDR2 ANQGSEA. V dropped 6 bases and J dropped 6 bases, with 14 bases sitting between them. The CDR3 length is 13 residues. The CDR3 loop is CSVIQGADEKLFF. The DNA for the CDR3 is TGCAGCGTCATACAAGGGGCGGATGAAAAACTGTTTTTT.

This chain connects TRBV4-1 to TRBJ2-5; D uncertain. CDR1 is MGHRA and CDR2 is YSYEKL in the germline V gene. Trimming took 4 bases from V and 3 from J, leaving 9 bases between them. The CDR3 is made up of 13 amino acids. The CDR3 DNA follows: TGCGCCAGCAGCCTAGACGGTGAAGAGACCCAGTACTTC. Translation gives CASSLDGEETQYF.